The clone carrying this TCR beta chain was seen only once. The entry originates in a study of shared clonotypes between healthy human individuals. The germline gives CDR1 SGHTS, CDR2 YDEGEE. The CDR3 has 13 amino acids. Trimming cost V 7 bases and J 4 bases, with 12 bases left between them. Profiled with immunoSEQ multiplex PCR; TCRdb holds only in-frame clones, not every one. This sample has over 2 million clones, with roughly 92% found just once. The clonotype comes from a man aged 18 to 30 in good health. Some clones in this sample may be carry-over from other donors' samples. This chain joins TRBV5-8 and TRBJ1-5; perhaps TRBD1 as D (5 bases). The sequencing input was naive CD4+ T cells from PBMCs. Subset specified: CD45RA+ positively selected. CDR3 region: CASGPRGNQPQHF. CDR3 DNA sequence: TGTGCCAGCGGTCCCCGGGGGAATCAGCCCCAGCATTTT.